These 4 T cell receptor beta chains came from one sample sequenced in a study of T-cell reconstitution after alpha-beta-depleted transplantation in children. A library of TCRbeta sequences, prepared with unique molecular identifiers, was generated. TCRdb redid the calling of the PCR reads with MiXCR, one entry per CDR3 protein. The sample consists of 250,000 to 300,000 distinct CDR3 sequences, 9.5% to 13% of them appearing once. Sequenced here: PBMCs, sampled before TCRalphabeta/CD19-depleted stem cell transplant. These receptors all come from a boy younger than two with acute myeloid leukemia, due to receive a stem cell transplant.

Many counts were recorded for this clonotype. V and J are TRBV25-1 and TRBJ2-6, with unresolved D. The germline gives CDR1 MGHDK, CDR2 SYGVNS. Trimming stripped 6 bases from V and 4 bases from J, with 7 bases between. The CDR3 is 13 amino acids. This CDR3 is CASSEQGANVLTF. CDR3 nucleotides: TGTGCCAGCAGCGAGCAGGGGGCCAACGTCCTGACTTTC.

In its sample, this clonotype was seen many times. The chain uses TRBV21-1 and TRBJ1-1; the D call of TRBD1 is as the table states it, not checked on the DNA. TRBV21-1 is a pseudogene segment. This CDR3 spans 13 amino acids. The DNA for the CDR3 is TGTGCCAGCAGCAAAGCGAGGACAGTTCGGGCTTTCTTT. It yields the protein CASSKARTVRAFF.

This clonotype has at least ten counts. The chain employs TRBV12-3 or TRBV12-4 and TRBJ2-1, with D tentatively TRBD2 (5 bases). The CDR3 loop spans 11 amino acids. Trimming removed 8 bases from V and 3 bases from J, with 5 bases in between. The CDR3 spells CASEGYNEQFF. In DNA form, the CDR3 reads TGTGCCAGCGAGGGCTACAATGAGCAGTTCTTC.

This clonotype has ten or more counts. This chain uses TRBV7-9 with TRBJ2-7, with 10 bases identical to TRBD2. The germline CDR1 and CDR2 sequences are SEHNR and FQNEAQ (reference sequence). The CDR3 has 15 residues. V was clipped by 5 bases and J by 0 bases; unmatched bases: 4. CDR3 in DNA: TGTGCCAGCAGCCCCGGACTAGCGGTCTCCTACGAGCAGTACTTC. Translation gives CASSPGLAVSYEQYF.